This TCR beta chain appears in the sequencing data of a study of blood T cell repertoires in COVID-19. Study-wide background: Samples taken during acute and convalescent COVID-19 were collected in the United States, Italy and Spain. The analysed material was cDNA or gDNA that came from T cells, B-cell-depleted T cells, or PBMCs.

Per the study methods: Nucleated cell counts were estimated from reference gene primer amplification. The protocol was immunoSEQ multiplex PCR, while the TCRdb copy is restricted to in-frame clones and leaves out a portion. The DNA was the basis for D and trimming; V, J and clone size are from that table. The data show 200,000 to 250,000 clones, approximately 83% seen once. Sequences were obtained from peripheral blood. This clonotype was obtained from a woman under 40 who had recovered from COVID-19.

This CDR3 is CASSLYRGRQNTGELFF. CDR3 DNA: TGTGCCAGCAGCTTATACAGGGGCAGGCAAAACACCGGGGAGCTGTTTTTT. The rearrangement joins TRBV7-2 to TRBJ2-2; 7 bases fit TRBD1. J lost 2 bases, V lost 2 bases, and 8 bases had no gene match. The CDR3 has 17 amino acids. From germline, CDR1 is SGHTA and CDR2 FQGNSA.